This paragraph reports one T cell receptor beta chain. This sample was taken from a study of blood T cell repertoires in COVID-19. Generated by immunoSEQ multiplex PCR, the TCRdb table keeps only in-frame clones and is missing some. The repertoire holds around 250,000 clones, with approximately 90% as singletons. Sequencing was done on a sample of PBMCs or T cells enriched from blood (not recorded which). This TCR was sampled from a man younger than 30 who had recovered from COVID-19.

CDR3 sequence: CASSQDFGDTQYF. CDR3 coding DNA: TGCGCCAGCAGCCAAGATTTCGGAGATACGCAGTATTTT. J is TRBJ2-3 and V is TRBV4-1; D not certain. The length of the CDR3 is 13 residues. Germline CDR1 reads MGHRA; CDR2 reads YSYEKL. Between the trimmed V and J ends, which lost 0 bases and 5 bases, there was a span of 6 bases.